This T cell receptor (beta chain) was identified in a study of cytomegalovirus exposure and HLA in healthy donors (dated by TCRdb to about 2017). A note on the overall study: In an earlier analysis of approximately 640 of the donors, roughly 300 Gb of sequence data and 120 million or so unique TCR beta sequences from 150 million to 200 million T cells were reported. Of the roughly 430 genotyped donors, about 84% fell in the genetic ancestry cluster associated with self-reported Caucasian donors. Donor age, sex, ethnicity and CMV serostatus were compiled together with the repertoire data. Roughly five DR-DQ haplotypes were treated as single units for association and clustering because of strong linkage in the cohort. To decide whether each TCR beta V gene segment behaved as functional or pseudogenic, an earlier analysis of 587 of the donors relied on high-throughput TCR beta sequencing. Every repertoire in the discovery cohort had been generated on one and the same sequencing platform. Class I and class II HLA loci were covered by the typing at four-digit resolution. Across approximately 400 genotyped donors of the cohort, an average of roughly 250,000 unique TCR beta nucleotide sequences per donor were sequenced, and roughly 17% of those sequences were non-productive. Using immunosequencing, the study profiled T cell repertoires from fewer than 850 subjects and related those repertoires to cytomegalovirus serostatus. High-throughput TCR immunosequencing, statistical association of individual TCRs with disease status, and machine learning were combined to predict cytomegalovirus infection status. A later genetic analysis used genome-wide SNP genotypes for about 60% of the roughly 670 donors, treating that subset as a discovery cohort. Along with the roughly 700-subject first cohort, a separate validation cohort of more than 90 different subjects was used. In a later analysis, previously published TCR beta repertoires from 550 to 750 donors were re-analyzed and high-resolution HLA genotyping was added so that TCR occurrence patterns could be studied. In the later analysis, no new phenotypic data were used to find candidate immune exposures; instead, reliance was placed on TCR beta sequences and their occurrence across donors. Approximately 310 gigabases of sequencing data and tens of millions of unique TCR sequences were included in an early release covering under 650 HLA-typed donors. The number of typed donors differed by locus: about 620-630 for A, B, C, DRB1 and DQB1; approximately 530 for DQA1; over 600 for DPA1; and around 470 for DPB1. The aim of the study was to test whether cataloging public T cell receptors could identify signatures of past pathogen exposure.

Relative to germline, V is missing 3 bases and J is missing 13 bases, with 8 bases of the junction outside any gene match. The CDR1 and CDR2 encoded by the germline V gene (reference sequence) are SEHNR and FQNEAQ. Reading from cysteine to phenylalanine, the CDR3 counts 12 amino acids. Left in the record is the CDR3 DNA by itself, 36 bases read in frame from the first base. In total, approximately 700 healthy bone marrow donors made up the cohort. At the time of sampling, all cohort members were nominally healthy, though unrecorded immune exposures were likely present. The donor was CMV seronegative and was included in the group of about 350 seronegative cohort members. Each donor provided a peripheral blood sample, and peripheral blood mononuclear cells were used for TCR beta sequencing. The Qiagen DNeasy Blood Extraction Kit was used to extract genomic DNA from the blood cell samples. Library construction relied on the immunoSEQ multiplex PCR assay. For the multiplex PCR, a mixture combining 60 forward primers for TCR Vbeta segments and 13 reverse primers for TCR Jbeta segments was used. Amplification of the CDR3 region of rearranged TCR beta genes was performed with a multiplex PCR assay on genomic DNA. On the Illumina HiSeq System, the amplified TCR beta libraries were sequenced as 87-base-pair reads. Turning to the authors' computational methods: A later analysis tallied 75 million to 95 million unique TCR beta chains across the 666 repertoires, and some 12 million of those chains were shared by two or more donors. Raw reads were error-corrected and collapsed into unique sequences with a nearest-neighbor algorithm that merged closely related sequences to remove PCR and sequencing errors. To assign V, D and J gene segments, CDR3 sequences were aligned to IMGT reference sequences. For a sequence to be retained, at least a six-nucleotide match to both a V gene segment and a J gene segment was required. A rearrangement counted as productive if the CDR3 had no stop codons and remained in frame with V and J, and every other rearrangement counted as non-productive. CDR3 was defined by IMGT convention, running from the second conserved V-encoded cysteine to the conserved J-encoded phenylalanine. The earlier analysis of a few hundred of the donors excluded any sequence lacking an unambiguous match to a single V gene segment. An earlier analysis of a few hundred of the donors called V segments functional above 56.7% productive rearrangements and segregating when the between-donor standard deviation exceeded 5%. A statistical classification framework was developed to diagnose cytomegalovirus status using the catalog of TCR beta chain sequences. A later analysis assigned V and J genes by comparing TCR nucleotide sequences with IMGT/GENE-DB human TR gene sequences. A later analysis assigned CDR3 sequences and most-parsimonious VDJ recombination scenarios with the TCRdist pipeline. In a later analysis, each TCR beta chain was defined by its CDR3 amino acid sequence together with its V-gene family, and reads lacking a unique V-gene family were excluded. In a later analysis, 450 to 600 highly shared, low-generation-probability nucleotide sequences were removed to address suspected cross-contamination and a sequencing artifact. For each public chain, a later analysis derived a clonal expansion index from normalized ranks of inferred template counts within each repertoire. In a later analysis, generation probabilities were computed using a VDJ recombination model fitted to out-of-frame rearrangements, and the results were checked against IGoR. In a later analysis, hypergeometric tests were used to score TCR-TCR, TCR-HLA and TCR-CMV co-occurrence, with a repertoire-size bias correction applied to TCR pairs. In a later analysis, false discovery rates were estimated by permuting HLA or CMV assignments 20 times. In a later analysis, co-occurring TCRs were grouped with DBSCAN, and TCRdist sequence similarity was added when clustering was performed within HLA-allele-positive subsets. Repertoires with fewer than 30,000 or more than 120,000 public chains, plus five repertoires with anomalous nucleotide sharing, were excluded from co-occurrence clustering. Imported from immuneACCESS, the table was reduced by TCRdb to in-frame sequences with V and J called. These copies leave out some clones; in studies compared against another copy, an unresolved V gene accounts for under half, and the cause of the remainder is not known. V and J calls and clone size are given by that table; D and trimming were obtained from the DNA. For this sample there are about 250,000 clones; about nine tenths appear just once. The ten largest clonotypes hold roughly 1.6% of the sample.

What the work shows at the level of the full study, not this receptor alone: In vitro tests confirmed that three of the cytomegalovirus-associated TCR beta chains recognize cytomegalovirus antigens. Sequencing depth was assumed to be roughly uniform across donors in the presence/absence analyses, though that assumption may not hold. This cohort had only TCR beta chains sequenced, and the lack of alpha or paired-chain data limited which features could be detected. The earlier analysis of approximately 560 of the donors excluded fewer than 20 rarely observed V segments, including chromosome 9 orphons, because counts were too low. A further reported finding was that TCR beta sequences accurately predicted the HLA-A and HLA-B alleles for most subjects in the first cohort. Because the 87-base-pair reads could not distinguish some IMGT-functional V segments, including TRBV6-2 and TRBV6-3, those segments were excluded. An earlier analysis of approximately 600 of the donors showed that most TCR beta V segments appeared in productive rearrangements either about 90% or about 30% of the time, which broadly matched IMGT annotations. Several of the top co-occurrence clusters appeared to be linked to parvovirus B19, influenza, CMV and Epstein-Barr virus, according to a later analysis. Because HLA typing was unavailable for some donors at each locus, only the typed subset was used in association tests. The classifier was reported to diagnose cytomegalovirus status with high specificity and sensitivity in both the original cohort and the validation cohort. Correlated functional status among segregating V segments might be attributable to linkage disequilibrium, but an unknown experimental factor could not be ruled out. According to a later genetic analysis, donors in an Asian-associated ancestry cluster had fewer N-insertions in productive TCRs than the approximately 700-donor mean. Strong co-occurrence of HLA alleles, especially DR and DQ, made assigning TCR associations to individual alleles difficult. V-gene and J-gene trimming of TCR beta chains was associated with a missense DCLRE1C variant in a later genetic analysis, and the association was replicated in an independent cohort. A later analysis found that most CMV-associated TCR beta chains appeared HLA-restricted, with HLA associations seemingly driven largely by CMV exposure. Most TCR sequences were observed very rarely across donors, whereas some public TCRs were present in many individuals. A later analysis found that HLA-associated TCR beta chains were more clonally expanded and had lower generation probabilities than equally common non-associated chains. The authors suggested that the approach could potentially be generalized to other disease states and immunological phenotypes. The sequencing pipeline was judged likely to have produced a cluster of highly shared sequence variants as a technical artifact. In a later analysis, the rate of TCR association differed among HLA loci, with DRB1 alleles having the most associated TCRs and HLA-C alleles having the fewest. A total of fewer than 200 TCR beta chains were listed by the study as associated with cytomegalovirus. In a later analysis, about 17,000 TCR beta sequences were associated with specific HLA alleles at a false discovery rate of 0.05. CMV serostatus was the only immune exposure information available for the cohort.

A word on this clone: The clone's antigen remains unknown. There are no base qualities to consult, and no much larger clone falls within one base.

The rearranged segments are TRBV7-9 and TRBJ2-5, with 7 bases aligning to TRBD2. This TCR derives from a girl aged 2 to 9 in good health and CMV-seronegative. The sequenced material came from PBMCs. The CDR3 is CASSFPGEGPYF. The DNA sequence follows: TGTGCCAGCAGCTTCCCTGGGGAGGGTCCGTACTTC.